Listed below are T cell receptor beta chains from one sample, sequenced in a study of OX40 agonist ivuxolimab in advanced cancers. Sequenced by immunoSEQ multiplex PCR; TCRdb stores in-frame clones only, minus some. The table includes around 50,000 clones, 75% to 90% detected once. The sequencing used CD4+ or CD8+ T cells sorted from blood, collected in a trial of the OX40 agonist ivuxolimab. These receptors were taken from an adult with an advanced solid tumor such as melanoma, head and neck, liver or kidney cancer. CDR3s include the opening cysteine and the closing phenylalanine or tryptophan. The D gene is left open where the match is weak. The listing skips clone size in some rows; elsewhere it reads once, few, many or a size class.

j_call: TRBJ2-5
v_call: TRBV5-1
clone_size: once
d_call: -
cdr3_nt: TGCGCCAGCAGCTTACAGAAACAAGAGACCCAGTACTTC
cdr3_aa: CASSLQKQETQYF

j_call: TRBJ2-5
v_call: TRBV19
clone_size: -
d_call: -
cdr3_nt: TGTGCCAGTAGTTCTCGAACAGGAGGGGAACAAGAGACCCAGTACTTC
cdr3_aa: CASSSRTGGEQETQYF

j_call: TRBJ1-1
v_call: TRBV30
clone_size: -
d_call: TRBD1
cdr3_nt: TGTGCCTGGGGGACAGGGAGTTTTCAAGCTTTCTTT
cdr3_aa: CAWGTGSFQAFF

j_call: TRBJ1-1
v_call: TRBV5-1
clone_size: -
d_call: -
cdr3_nt: TGCGCCAGCAGCTCCGGACGCCCCGGGGGCACTGAAGCTTTCTTT
cdr3_aa: CASSSGRPGGTEAFF

j_call: TRBJ1-2
v_call: TRBV2
clone_size: once
d_call: TRBD1
cdr3_nt: TGTGCCAGCAGTGAATCGTCAGGGGGCTATGGCTACACCTTC
cdr3_aa: CASSESSGGYGYTF

j_call: TRBJ1-1
v_call: TRBV18
clone_size: once
d_call: -
cdr3_nt: TGTGCCAGCTCACGAGAGGTGACCGGGACCCGTCTGGACACTGAAGCTTTCTTT
cdr3_aa: CASSREVTGTRLDTEAFF

j_call: TRBJ2-1
v_call: TRBV7-8
clone_size: -
d_call: TRBD2
cdr3_nt: TGTGCCAGCAGCTTCGTAGCGGGGGGTTACAATGAGCAGTTCTTC
cdr3_aa: CASSFVAGGYNEQFF

j_call: TRBJ2-5
v_call: TRBV25-1
clone_size: -
d_call: TRBD2
cdr3_nt: TGTGCCAGCAGTGAATATTTCGGAACTAGCGGAGAAGAGACCCAGTACTTC
cdr3_aa: CASSEYFGTSGEETQYF

j_call: TRBJ2-2
v_call: TRBV18
clone_size: -
d_call: TRBD2
cdr3_nt: TGTGCCAGCTCACCATTGACTAGCGGAAACACCGGGGAGCTGTTTTTT
cdr3_aa: CASSPLTSGNTGELFF

j_call: TRBJ2-1
v_call: TRBV7-3
clone_size: once
d_call: -
cdr3_nt: TGTGCCAGCAGTCCCCAACCCCAGGGGTACAATGAGCAGTTCTTC
cdr3_aa: CASSPQPQGYNEQFF

j_call: TRBJ1-3
v_call: TRBV28
clone_size: -
d_call: TRBD1
cdr3_nt: TGTGCCAGCATTTCGAGGGGGCGTTCGGGCACCATATATTTT
cdr3_aa: CASISRGRSGTIYF

j_call: TRBJ2-2
v_call: TRBV10-3
clone_size: -
d_call: -
cdr3_nt: TGTGCCATCAGTGAAAGAGGCACCGGGGAGCTGTTTTTT
cdr3_aa: CAISERGTGELFF

j_call: TRBJ2-2
v_call: TRBV10-3
clone_size: -
d_call: -
cdr3_nt: TGTGCCATCAAGCCAGCACCGAACACCGGGGAGCTGTTTTTT
cdr3_aa: CAIKPAPNTGELFF

j_call: TRBJ2-7
v_call: TRBV7-2
clone_size: few
d_call: -
cdr3_nt: TGTGCCAGCAGCCACCAGAACTACGAGCAGTACTTC
cdr3_aa: CASSHQNYEQYF

j_call: TRBJ1-4
v_call: TRBV6-1
clone_size: -
d_call: TRBD1
cdr3_nt: TGTGCCAGCAGCCAGGACAGGCAGCGGGAAAAACTGTTTTTT
cdr3_aa: CASSQDRQREKLFF

j_call: TRBJ2-2
v_call: TRBV7-2
clone_size: -
d_call: -
cdr3_nt: TGTGCCAGCAGCTTCGGCGGGTCGAGGACCGGGGAGCTGTTTTTT
cdr3_aa: CASSFGGSRTGELFF

j_call: TRBJ1-2
v_call: TRBV11-2
clone_size: -
d_call: -
cdr3_nt: TGTGCCAGCAGCTTGATGCGTTCAGGCTATGGCTACACCTTC
cdr3_aa: CASSLMRSGYGYTF

j_call: TRBJ2-1
v_call: TRBV7-2
clone_size: -
d_call: TRBD2
cdr3_nt: TGTGCCAGCAGCTTAAGGGCTAGAGCGGGGAGCTCCTACAATGAGCAGTTCTTC
cdr3_aa: CASSLRARAGSSYNEQFF

j_call: TRBJ2-7
v_call: TRBV5-1
clone_size: few
d_call: -
cdr3_nt: TGCGCCAGCAGCTTGCGAGGCCTAGCTCCCGAGCAGTACTTC
cdr3_aa: CASSLRGLAPEQYF

j_call: TRBJ1-2
v_call: TRBV5-6
clone_size: -
d_call: TRBD1
cdr3_nt: TGTGCCAGCAGCCTGACCGGGACAGCCTATGGCTACACCTTC
cdr3_aa: CASSLTGTAYGYTF

j_call: TRBJ2-3
v_call: TRBV19
clone_size: -
d_call: TRBD2
cdr3_nt: TGTGCCAGTAGTATCATAGCGGGAGGGCCGTTTGGCACAGATACGCAGTATTTT
cdr3_aa: CASSIIAGGPFGTDTQYF

j_call: TRBJ2-1
v_call: TRBV15
clone_size: -
d_call: -
cdr3_nt: TGTGCCACCAGCAGCCCTAAGCGGGCAACCTACAATGAGCAGTTCTTC
cdr3_aa: CATSSPKRATYNEQFF

j_call: TRBJ2-7
v_call: TRBV18
clone_size: -
d_call: TRBD1
cdr3_nt: TGTGCCAGCTCACCCGGGGGACAGGGGAACGAGCAGTACTTC
cdr3_aa: CASSPGGQGNEQYF

j_call: TRBJ2-3
v_call: TRBV6-6
clone_size: -
d_call: -
cdr3_nt: TGTGCCAGCAGCACTAGGGGAGGGGGGGCAGATACGCAGTATTTT
cdr3_aa: CASSTRGGGADTQYF

j_call: TRBJ1-2
v_call: TRBV7-9
clone_size: -
d_call: -
cdr3_nt: TGTGCCAGCTACGCTAACTATGGCTACACCTTC
cdr3_aa: CASYANYGYTF

j_call: TRBJ2-3
v_call: TRBV5-1
clone_size: -
d_call: TRBD1
cdr3_nt: TGCGCCAGCAGCTCCGGACAGGGGGAGACAGATACGCAGTATTTT
cdr3_aa: CASSSGQGETDTQYF

j_call: TRBJ1-2
v_call: TRBV5-6
clone_size: -
d_call: -
cdr3_nt: TGTGCCAGCAGCTTTGACTTTGCGGGCTACACCTTC
cdr3_aa: CASSFDFAGYTF

j_call: TRBJ1-2
v_call: TRBV6-1
clone_size: -
d_call: -
cdr3_nt: TGTGCCAGCAGTGAGGGCAGGGCGCACTATGGCTACACCTTC
cdr3_aa: CASSEGRAHYGYTF

j_call: TRBJ2-5
v_call: TRBV6-1
clone_size: -
d_call: TRBD1
cdr3_nt: TGTGCCAGCAGTACTCAGACAGGGGATGAGACCCAGTACTTC
cdr3_aa: CASSTQTGDETQYF

j_call: TRBJ2-3
v_call: TRBV29-1
clone_size: few
d_call: -
cdr3_nt: TGCAGCGTTGAGGGGGCTTCTAGCACAGATACGCAGTATTTT
cdr3_aa: CSVEGASSTDTQYF

j_call: TRBJ1-1
v_call: TRBV7-2
clone_size: -
d_call: -
cdr3_nt: TGTGCCAGCAGCTTAGTGGGGGTGAACACTGAAGCTTTCTTT
cdr3_aa: CASSLVGVNTEAFF

j_call: TRBJ2-2
v_call: TRBV19
clone_size: -
d_call: TRBD2
cdr3_nt: TGTGCCAGTAGTATGGTTGGCGGGAGGGTCGACACCGGGGAGCTGTTTTTT
cdr3_aa: CASSMVGGRVDTGELFF

j_call: TRBJ2-1
v_call: TRBV6-6
clone_size: few
d_call: -
cdr3_nt: TGTGCCAGCAGGGTTTTGAATGAGCAGTTCTTC
cdr3_aa: CASRVLNEQFF

j_call: TRBJ2-5
v_call: TRBV7-3
clone_size: -
d_call: -
cdr3_nt: TGTGCCAGCCAAGCCAGCCCGGGGGAGACCCAGTACTTC
cdr3_aa: CASQASPGETQYF

j_call: TRBJ2-2
v_call: TRBV19
clone_size: once
d_call: TRBD1
cdr3_nt: TGTGCCATCGGACAGGGGTCTTTATTGAACACCGGGGAGCTGTTTTTT
cdr3_aa: CAIGQGSLLNTGELFF

j_call: TRBJ2-3
v_call: TRBV19
clone_size: once
d_call: TRBD2
cdr3_nt: TGTGCCAGTAGTGAGGGACTAGCCTACACAGATACGCAGTATTTT
cdr3_aa: CASSEGLAYTDTQYF

j_call: TRBJ2-7
v_call: TRBV5-1
clone_size: -
d_call: -
cdr3_nt: TGCGCCAGCCGCTGGGTAGGAGGGGCCTACGAGCAGTACTTC
cdr3_aa: CASRWVGGAYEQYF

j_call: TRBJ1-1
v_call: TRBV5-1
clone_size: -
d_call: TRBD1
cdr3_nt: TGCGCCAGCAGCTCACAGGGGAGGAACACTGAAGCTTTCTTT
cdr3_aa: CASSSQGRNTEAFF

j_call: TRBJ1-1
v_call: TRBV11-2
clone_size: -
d_call: TRBD1
cdr3_nt: TGTGCCAGCAGCCTAGGAAGGGGGCGGGGTGAAGCTTTCTTT
cdr3_aa: CASSLGRGRGEAFF

j_call: TRBJ2-5
v_call: TRBV29-1
clone_size: -
d_call: TRBD2
cdr3_nt: TGCAGCGCCCGGGGACTACGGGGAGTGCAGACCCAGTACTTC
cdr3_aa: CSARGLRGVQTQYF

j_call: TRBJ2-7
v_call: TRBV4-3
clone_size: -
d_call: -
cdr3_nt: TGCGCCAGCAGCCAAGAACCACAGGGCCACGAGCAGTACTTC
cdr3_aa: CASSQEPQGHEQYF

j_call: TRBJ1-1
v_call: TRBV28
clone_size: -
d_call: TRBD1
cdr3_nt: TGTGCCAGCAGCGGGACAGGGGTCACTGAAGCTTTCTTT
cdr3_aa: CASSGTGVTEAFF

j_call: TRBJ2-2
v_call: TRBV18
clone_size: -
d_call: TRBD2
cdr3_nt: TGTGCCAGCTCACCACGACTAGCGGGGGGCACCGGGGAGCTGTTTTTT
cdr3_aa: CASSPRLAGGTGELFF

j_call: TRBJ2-5
v_call: TRBV7-9
clone_size: -
d_call: -
cdr3_nt: TGTGCCAGCAGCTTTTTGGCGGAGTCGGGGACCCAGTACTTC
cdr3_aa: CASSFLAESGTQYF

j_call: TRBJ1-4
v_call: TRBV10-3
clone_size: once
d_call: TRBD1
cdr3_nt: TGTGCCATCAGTGACCCGGACAGGGGTCAGGAAAAACTGTTTTTT
cdr3_aa: CAISDPDRGQEKLFF

j_call: TRBJ2-7
v_call: TRBV5-4
clone_size: -
d_call: TRBD1
cdr3_nt: TGTGCCAGCAGCTCTCCCAGGGGGCCTGTATACGAGCAGTACTTC
cdr3_aa: CASSSPRGPVYEQYF

j_call: TRBJ1-5
v_call: TRBV5-1
clone_size: -
d_call: -
cdr3_nt: TGCGCCAGCAGCTTGGGATGGAATCAGCCCCAGCATTTT
cdr3_aa: CASSLGWNQPQHF

j_call: TRBJ2-2
v_call: TRBV6-5
clone_size: -
d_call: -
cdr3_nt: TGTGCCAGCCAGGGATCCGGGGAGCTGTTTTTT
cdr3_aa: CASQGSGELFF

j_call: TRBJ1-4
v_call: TRBV5-4
clone_size: -
d_call: TRBD1
cdr3_nt: TGTGCCAGCAGCTTGTTCGGGGCTAGGGGGCCGGCTGAAAAACTGTTTTTT
cdr3_aa: CASSLFGARGPAEKLFF

j_call: TRBJ1-5
v_call: TRBV5-5
clone_size: -
d_call: -
cdr3_nt: TGTGCCAGCAGCTTCTTCGCAGGGCGCAATCAGCCCCAGCATTTT
cdr3_aa: CASSFFAGRNQPQHF

j_call: TRBJ2-7
v_call: TRBV5-4
clone_size: -
d_call: -
cdr3_nt: TGTGCCAGCAGCCCAGGGGAGCCTTACGAGCAGTACTTC
cdr3_aa: CASSPGEPYEQYF

j_call: TRBJ2-5
v_call: TRBV27
clone_size: once
d_call: -
cdr3_nt: TGTGCCAGCAGGCTGGGGGGACACCAAGAGACCCAGTACTTC
cdr3_aa: CASRLGGHQETQYF

j_call: TRBJ2-3
v_call: TRBV29-1
clone_size: -
d_call: -
cdr3_nt: TGCAGCGTTGAGTCGGACGAACAGGGAAGATGGACAGATACGCAGTATTTT
cdr3_aa: CSVESDEQGRWTDTQYF

j_call: TRBJ2-7
v_call: TRBV6-6
clone_size: -
d_call: TRBD1
cdr3_nt: TGTGCCAGCAGTTACACGGTTGGGGCAGGGGGTGGCGAGCAGTACTTC
cdr3_aa: CASSYTVGAGGGEQYF

j_call: TRBJ2-5
v_call: TRBV5-1
clone_size: -
d_call: TRBD2
cdr3_nt: TGCGCCAGCGCCAGCGGGAGGGCCTCAGAGACCCAGTACTTC
cdr3_aa: CASASGRASETQYF